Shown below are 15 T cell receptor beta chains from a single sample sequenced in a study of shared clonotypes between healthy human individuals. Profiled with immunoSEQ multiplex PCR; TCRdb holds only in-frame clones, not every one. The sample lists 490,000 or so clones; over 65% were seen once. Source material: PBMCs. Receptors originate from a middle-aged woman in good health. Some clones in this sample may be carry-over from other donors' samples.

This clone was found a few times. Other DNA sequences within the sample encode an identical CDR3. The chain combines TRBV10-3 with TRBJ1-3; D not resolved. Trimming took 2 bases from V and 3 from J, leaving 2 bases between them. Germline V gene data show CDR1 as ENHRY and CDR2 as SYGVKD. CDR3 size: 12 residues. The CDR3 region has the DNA TGTGCCATCAGTGAGAGTGGAAACACCATATATTTT. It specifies CAISESGNTIYF.

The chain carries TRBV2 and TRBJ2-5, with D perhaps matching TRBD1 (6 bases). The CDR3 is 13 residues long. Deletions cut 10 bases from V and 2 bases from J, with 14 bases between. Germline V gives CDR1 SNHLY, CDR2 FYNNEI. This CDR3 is CATKTGLQETQYF. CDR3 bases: TGTGCCACCAAGACAGGCTTACAAGAGACCCAGTACTTC. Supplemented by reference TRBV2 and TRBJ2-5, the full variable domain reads EPEVTQTPSHQVTQMGQEVILRCVPISNHLYFYWYRQILGQKVEFLVSFYNNEISEKSEIFDDQFSVERPDGSNFTLKIRSTKLEDSAMYFCATKTGLQETQYFGPGTRLLVL.

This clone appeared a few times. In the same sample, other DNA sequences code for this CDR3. CDR3: CASSFSGVQETQYF. The DNA of the CDR3 is TGCGCCAGCAGCTTTTCAGGAGTCCAAGAGACCCAGTACTTC. The V gene is TRBV5-1, the J gene TRBJ2-5; no clear D gene. This CDR3 spans 14 amino acids. CDR1 and CDR2 from the germline V gene are SGHRS and YFSETQ. Trimming shortened V by 2 bases and J by 1 base, and 9 bases separated the two germline ends.

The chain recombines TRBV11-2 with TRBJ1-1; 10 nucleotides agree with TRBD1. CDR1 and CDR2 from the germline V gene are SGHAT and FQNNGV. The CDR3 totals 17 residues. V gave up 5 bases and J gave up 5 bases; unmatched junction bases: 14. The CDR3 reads CASSPQRSGTGETEAFF. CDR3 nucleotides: TGTGCCAGCAGCCCCCAAAGGTCCGGGACAGGGGAGACTGAAGCTTTCTTT.

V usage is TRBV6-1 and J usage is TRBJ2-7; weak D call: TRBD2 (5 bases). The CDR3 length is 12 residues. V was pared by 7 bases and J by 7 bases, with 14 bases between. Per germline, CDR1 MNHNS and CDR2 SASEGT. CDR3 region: CASMVGSGEQYF. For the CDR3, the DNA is TGTGCCAGCATGGTTGGGTCGGGAGAGCAGTACTTC.

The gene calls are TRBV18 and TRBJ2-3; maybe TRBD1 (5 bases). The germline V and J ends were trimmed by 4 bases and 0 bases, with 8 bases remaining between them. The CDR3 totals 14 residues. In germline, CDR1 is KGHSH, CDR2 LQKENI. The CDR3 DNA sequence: TGTGCCAGCTCACTCCGACAGAGCACAGATACGCAGTATTTT. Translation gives CASSLRQSTDTQYF. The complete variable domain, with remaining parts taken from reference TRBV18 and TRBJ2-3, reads NAGVMQNPRHLVRRRGQEARLRCSPMKGHSHVYWYRQLPEEGLKFMVYLQKENIIDESGMPKERFSAEFPKEGPSILRIQQVVRGDSAAYFCASSLRQSTDTQYFGPGTRLTVL.

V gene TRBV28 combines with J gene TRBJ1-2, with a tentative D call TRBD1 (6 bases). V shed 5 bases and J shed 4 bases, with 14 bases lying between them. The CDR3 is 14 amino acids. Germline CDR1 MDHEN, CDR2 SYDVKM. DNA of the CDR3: TGTGCCAGCAGTACCCGGACAGCCGTCTATGGCTACACCTTC. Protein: CASSTRTAVYGYTF.

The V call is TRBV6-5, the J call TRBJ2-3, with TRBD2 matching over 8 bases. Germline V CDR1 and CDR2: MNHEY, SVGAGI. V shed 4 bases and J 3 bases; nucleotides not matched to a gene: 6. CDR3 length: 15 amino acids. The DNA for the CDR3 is TGTGCCAGCAGTTGGGACGGGGGGGTAACAGATACGCAGTATTTT. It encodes CASSWDGGVTDTQYF.

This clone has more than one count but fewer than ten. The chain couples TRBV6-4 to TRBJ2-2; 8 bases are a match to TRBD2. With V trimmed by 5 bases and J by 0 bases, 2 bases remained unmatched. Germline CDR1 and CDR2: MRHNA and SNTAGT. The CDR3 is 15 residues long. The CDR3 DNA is TGTGCCAGCAGTCCGGGACTAGCGAACACCGGGGAGCTGTTTTTT. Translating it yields CASSPGLANTGELFF.

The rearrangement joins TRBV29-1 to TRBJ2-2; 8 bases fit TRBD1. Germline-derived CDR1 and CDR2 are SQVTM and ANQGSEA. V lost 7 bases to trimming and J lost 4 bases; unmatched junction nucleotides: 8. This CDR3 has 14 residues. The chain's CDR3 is CSARGQGGTGELFF. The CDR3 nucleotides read TGCAGCGCCAGAGGACAGGGAGGCACCGGGGAGCTGTTTTTT.

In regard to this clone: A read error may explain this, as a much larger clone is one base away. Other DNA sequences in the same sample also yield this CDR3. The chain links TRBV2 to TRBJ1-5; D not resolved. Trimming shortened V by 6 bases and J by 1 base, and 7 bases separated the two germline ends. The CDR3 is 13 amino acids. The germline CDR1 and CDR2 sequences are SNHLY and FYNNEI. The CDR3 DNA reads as TGTGCCAGCAGCCAATGGAGCAATCAGCCCCAGCATTTT. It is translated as CASSQWSNQPQHF.

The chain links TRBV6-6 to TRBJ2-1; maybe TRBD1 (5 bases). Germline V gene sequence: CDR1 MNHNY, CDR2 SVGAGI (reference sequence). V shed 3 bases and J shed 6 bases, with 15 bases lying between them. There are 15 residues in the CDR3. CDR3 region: CASSYGSGKVNEQFF. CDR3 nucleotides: TGTGCCAGCAGTTATGGATCAGGGAAGGTCAATGAGCAGTTCTTC.

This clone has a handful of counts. DNA for the CDR3: TGCAGCGTTGGGTCACCAAATGAAAAACTGTTTTTT. Residues: CSVGSPNEKLFF. The rearrangement uses TRBV29-1 and TRBJ1-4, with no clear D. Trimming cost V 4 bases and J 5 bases, with 8 bases left between them. Germline CDR1 is SQVTM and CDR2 is ANQGSEA. The CDR3 covers 12 residues.

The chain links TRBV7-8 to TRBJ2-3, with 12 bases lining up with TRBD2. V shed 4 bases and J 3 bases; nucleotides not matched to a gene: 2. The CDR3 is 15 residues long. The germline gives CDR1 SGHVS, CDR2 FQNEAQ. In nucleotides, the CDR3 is TGTGCCAGCAGCTCGACTAGCGGGAGAACAGATACGCAGTATTTT. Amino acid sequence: CASSSTSGRTDTQYF.

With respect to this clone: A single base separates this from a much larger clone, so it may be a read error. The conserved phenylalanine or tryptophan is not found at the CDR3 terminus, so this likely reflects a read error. This CDR3 reads CSAPATIMDQPQHL. The CDR3 DNA is TGCAGCGCCCCGGCTACCATCATGGATCAGCCCCAGCATCTT. V is TRBV29-1 and J is TRBJ1-5; D is unresolved. V was trimmed by 7 bases and J by 5 bases, leaving 18 bases between them. This CDR3 comprises 14 residues. Germline assignment: CDR1 SQVTM and CDR2 ANQGSEA.